This is a list of T cell receptor beta chains from one sample in a study of CD8 T cells in ankylosing spondylitis. TCRdb reprocessed the 5' RACE reads with MiXCR, giving one entry per CDR3 protein. The sample comprises 80,000 to 100,000 distinct CDR3 sequences, about 8.1% of which are singletons, and 4.5% to 5.5% rests with the top ten. Input material: blood, either unsorted or a sorted T cell fraction (not recorded which). These receptors originate from a male donor with ankylosing spondylitis or in good health (not recorded which). Both conserved end residues are part of each CDR3. D genes are given only for firm matches. Clone sizes are given selectively: once, few, many, or a class where the clone is expanded.

cdr3_nt,cdr3_aa,v_call,j_call,cdr3_length,d_call,clone_size
TGCAGCGTGGCGGCCCAGTCACCGTACGAGCAGTACTTC,CSVAAQSPYEQYF,TRBV29-1,TRBJ2-7,13,NA,many
TGCAGCGTTGAATCGATCGGGTCCTACAATGAGCAGTTCTTC,CSVESIGSYNEQFF,TRBV29-1,TRBJ2-1,14,NA,many
TGTGCCAGCAGCTTCGGGACTAGCGGTCGCGAGCAGTACTTC,CASSFGTSGREQYF,TRBV7-9,TRBJ2-7,14,TRBD2,many
TGTGCCGCGCGGAGTAGCGGGGGGGCTTCAGATACGCAGTATTTT,CAARSSGGASDTQYF,TRBV3-1,TRBJ2-3,15,TRBD2,many
TGTGCCAGCAGCTTAGAACTAGCGGGGGCCACCGGGGAGCTGTTTTTT,CASSLELAGATGELFF,TRBV7-8,TRBJ2-2,16,TRBD2,many
TGCAGTGCTGGGACAGGGAGAACCTACGAGCAGTACTTC,CSAGTGRTYEQYF,TRBV20-1,TRBJ2-7,13,TRBD1,many
TGTGCCAGCAGTTACACAGCCGTTGTTCCGTCCCTCCACTTT,CASSYTAVVPSLHF,TRBV6-5,TRBJ1-6,14,NA,many
TGTGCCAGCAGTTCACATCCGGGACAGAACTACGAGCAGTACTTC,CASSSHPGQNYEQYF,TRBV28,TRBJ2-7,15,TRBD1,NA
TGCAGTGCCCATCCGGCTGGGGGAGATACGCAGTATTTT,CSAHPAGGDTQYF,TRBV20-1,TRBJ2-3,13,NA,NA
TGTGCCAGCAGCCTCGATCTTCAGGCTGGGAATGAGCAGTTCTTC,CASSLDLQAGNEQFF,TRBV9,TRBJ2-1,15,NA,many
TGCGCCAGCAGCCCCCTCGGCCCGGTAACTGAAGCTTTCTTT,CASSPLGPVTEAFF,TRBV4-1,TRBJ1-1,14,NA,many
TGTGCCAGCAGCCGAGTGAACCAGGGCACAGATACGCAGTATTTT,CASSRVNQGTDTQYF,TRBV7-2,TRBJ2-3,15,NA,NA
TGTGCCAGCAGTTTAAAAAGAGGCAATGAGCAGTTCTTC,CASSLKRGNEQFF,TRBV12-3/TRBV12-4,TRBJ2-1,13,NA,many
TGTGCCAGCGCAGGCATTAAAAACATTCAGTACTTC,CASAGIKNIQYF,TRBV9,TRBJ2-4,12,NA,many
TGTGCCAGCAGTGTCTACTTAGACCAAGAGACCCAGTACTTC,CASSVYLDQETQYF,TRBV2,TRBJ2-5,14,NA,many
TGTGCCAGCAGCTTAGTTGGCGGGGGGGCAAGCACCGGGGAGCTGTTTTTT,CASSLVGGGASTGELFF,TRBV7-2,TRBJ2-2,17,TRBD2,many
TGTGCCAGCAGCTTAGGACAACCCACAGATACGCAGTATTTT,CASSLGQPTDTQYF,TRBV11-2,TRBJ2-3,14,NA,few
TGCAGTGCTCCCTCCTGGGACAACTACGAGCAGTACTTC,CSAPSWDNYEQYF,TRBV20-1,TRBJ2-7,13,NA,many
TGTGCCAGCAGCTTGCTAGCGGGGGAGTCAGATACGCAGTATTTT,CASSLLAGESDTQYF,TRBV7-3,TRBJ2-3,15,TRBD2,many
TGTGCCAGCTCACCACCCAGATATCAGCAATACTCTGGAAACACCATATATTTT,CASSPPRYQQYSGNTIYF,TRBV18,TRBJ1-3,18,NA,many
TGTGCCAGCAGCTTTGTCGGTCAGCCCCAGCATTTT,CASSFVGQPQHF,TRBV7-2,TRBJ1-5,12,NA,many
TGTGCCAGCAGTTGGGGGGTGACAGGGATGGTAATTGACAATGAGCAGTTCTTC,CASSWGVTGMVIDNEQFF,TRBV6-5,TRBJ2-1,18,NA,many
TGTGCCAGCAGTACTCCCGACAGGGTCCACACCTTC,CASSTPDRVHTF,TRBV28,TRBJ1-2,12,TRBD1,many
TGCGCCAGCAGCTTGGAGGTAGGGGTCATGAACACTGAAGCTTTCTTT,CASSLEVGVMNTEAFF,TRBV5-1,TRBJ1-1,16,NA,NA
TGTGCCAGTAGTATAGGGGACAGGGAGACCTACGAGCGGTACTTC,CASSIGDRETYERYF,TRBV19,TRBJ2-7,15,TRBD1,NA
TGCGCCAGCACCGTAAGGGGAGGAGGAGATGAAAAACTGTTTTTT,CASTVRGGGDEKLFF,TRBV5-1,TRBJ1-4,15,NA,many
TGCAGTGCCGGGCTGACGGGACTAGTCTGGCGGCAACCAGATACGCAGTATTTT,CSAGLTGLVWRQPDTQYF,TRBV20-1,TRBJ2-3,18,TRBD2,many